Following are 24 T cell receptor beta chains from one sample sequenced in a study of T cell responses to AZD1222 COVID-19 vaccine. Here immunoSEQ multiplex PCR was the method, and the copy in TCRdb shows in-frame clones only, minus some. The sample carries 100,000 to 130,000 clones, 86% recorded once. The specimen was peripheral blood, collected on day 0 of AZD1222 vaccination. These receptors originate from an adult in good health.

This sequence joins TRBV27 and TRBJ1-2, with a weak D call TRBD1 (5 bases). Trimming took off 6 bases at V and 7 bases at J, with 15 bases between the two ends. The germline V gene has CDR1 MNHEY and CDR2 SMNVEV (reference sequence). This CDR3 comprises 13 residues. Here the CDR3 DNA reads TGTGCCAGCAGGCCCTGGGACCGGAGTGGCTACACCTTC. This codes for CASRPWDRSGYTF.

This clone was seen a handful of times. This chain uses TRBV4-1 with TRBJ2-3, with 9 bases that match TRBD2. The CDR3 contains 17 residues. With V trimmed by 2 bases and J by 4 bases, 10 bases remained unmatched. Germline V CDR1 and CDR2: MGHRA, YSYEKL. CDR3 amino acids: CASSQFARGGPSDTQYF. The CDR3 nucleotides read TGCGCCAGCAGCCAATTTGCGCGGGGGGGCCCGTCAGATACGCAGTATTTT.

This clone was picked up a small number of times. The chain couples TRBV4-1 to TRBJ1-6; no clear D gene. CDR3 length: 15 amino acids. V lost 1 base and J lost 6, with 10 bases in between. Per germline, CDR1 MGHRA and CDR2 YSYEKL. The CDR3 loop reads CASSQVLPLNSPLHF. The CDR3 coding sequence is TGCGCCAGCAGCCAAGTTCTGCCCCTTAATTCACCCCTCCACTTT.

This sequence joins TRBV20-1 and TRBJ2-1; 9 nucleotides agree with TRBD1. The CDR3 contains 11 residues. Trimming cost V 7 bases and J 12 bases; bases outside gene matches: 7. Germline V CDR1 and CDR2: DFQATT, SNEGSKA (reference sequence). CDR3 bases: TGCAGTGTTGACAGGGGGTTTCGGCAGTTCTTC. Translation gives CSVDRGFRQFF.

A single count supports this clone. The chain employs TRBV6-5 and TRBJ2-4; D unresolved. CDR1 MNHEY and CDR2 SVGAGI come from the germline V gene. Trimming left V 3 bases short and J 0 bases short, with 12 bases between. The CDR3 has 16 residues. In DNA, the CDR3 is TGTGCCAGCAGTTATACTCCAGACATAGCCAAAAACATTCAGTACTTC. The encoded protein is CASSYTPDIAKNIQYF.

CDR3 nucleotide sequence: TGTGCCAGCAGCCAAGGACTCGGAGTGGGAAACACCATATATTTT. Protein product: CASSQGLGVGNTIYF. The rearrangement joins TRBV14 to TRBJ1-3; D is unresolved. The CDR3 is 15 residues long. The germline CDR1 and CDR2 sequences are SGHDN and FVKESK. Trimming removed 1 base from V and 4 bases from J, with 11 bases in between.

The chain employs TRBV3-1 (or the pseudogene TRBV3-2) and TRBJ2-5; D may be TRBD1 (5 bases). The V gene lost 8 bases and the J gene lost 5 bases, with 15 bases spanning the gap. The CDR3 length is 13 residues. Germline V gene lookup returns CDR1 LGHDT and CDR2 YNNKEL (reference sequence). The CDR3 DNA reads as TGTGCCAGCTCCCCTGTTGGGGCGGAGACCCAGTACTTC. Protein: CASSPVGAETQYF.

The rearrangement joins TRBV7-2 to TRBJ1-2; D possibly corresponds to TRBD1 (6 bases). Germline V gene lookup returns CDR1 SGHTA and CDR2 FQGNSA. V gave up 2 bases and J gave up 8 bases, with 18 bases separating them. The CDR3 has 15 residues. This chain's CDR3 is CASSLTLRGWIGYTF. The DNA for the CDR3 is TGTGCCAGCAGCTTAACTCTCAGGGGTTGGATCGGCTACACCTTC.

This chain connects TRBV16 to TRBJ1-2; D perhaps matches TRBD1 (6 bases). Germline values: CDR1 KGHSY, CDR2 FQNENV. Trimming removed 4 bases from V and 6 bases from J, with 15 bases in between. This CDR3 spans 14 amino acids. The CDR3 loop is CASSPGAGAHGYTF. The CDR3 DNA reads TGTGCCAGCAGCCCAGGGGCGGGGGCTCATGGCTACACCTTC.

The CDR3 DNA reads TGTGCCACCAGCAGTAGACAGGCCAATGGCTACACCTTC. This sequence encodes CATSSRQANGYTF. The V gene is TRBV15, the J gene TRBJ1-2; weak D call: TRBD1 (6 bases). Germline loops: CDR1 LNHNV, CDR2 YYDKDF (reference sequence). V was cut by 3 bases and J by 6 bases, with 11 bases left in between. The CDR3 is made up of 13 amino acids.

The chain recombines TRBV28 with TRBJ1-2; D possibly corresponds to TRBD1 (5 bases). This CDR3 is 13 amino acids long. The V gene's germline CDR1 is MDHEN and CDR2 SYDVKM. Trimming removed 3 bases from V and 6 bases from J, with 11 bases in between. The CDR3 sequence is CASSLGQIDGYTF. The CDR3, as DNA: TGTGCCAGCAGTTTGGGGCAGATTGATGGCTACACCTTC.

This chain connects TRBV7-9 to TRBJ1-5, with D tentatively TRBD1 (5 bases). Trimming stripped 1 base from V and 1 base from J, with 8 bases between. This CDR3 spans 15 amino acids. The germline V gene has CDR1 SEHNR and CDR2 FQNEAQ (reference sequence). The CDR3 is CASSLGRGSNQPQHF. CDR3 nucleotides: TGTGCCAGCAGCTTAGGACGGGGGAGCAATCAGCCCCAGCATTTT.

V usage is TRBV7-9 and J usage is TRBJ1-4, with D maybe TRBD1 (5 bases). Germline CDR1 is SEHNR and CDR2 is FQNEAQ (reference sequence). The CDR3 covers 15 residues. Trimming took 5 bases from V and 1 from J, leaving 11 bases between them. The CDR3 loop is CASSRSGGTNEKLFF. The CDR3, as DNA: TGTGCCAGCAGCCGTTCCGGGGGAACTAATGAAAAACTGTTTTTT.

This sequence joins TRBV18 and TRBJ1-2; D ambiguous. Per germline, CDR1 KGHSH and CDR2 LQKENI. V lost 5 bases to trimming and J lost 6 bases, with 19 bases between them. The CDR3 loop spans 15 amino acids. The CDR3, as DNA: TGTGCCAGCTCATCCTCACCAGGAGGCCCGGATGGCTACACCTTC. Translated, it gives CASSSSPGGPDGYTF.

The chain is built from TRBV5-4 and TRBJ1-1; a possible D gene is TRBD1 (6 bases). V gave up 5 bases and J gave up 0 bases, with 14 bases separating them. The CDR3 is made up of 15 amino acids. Germline V gene lookup returns CDR1 SGHNT and CDR2 YYREEE (reference sequence). The CDR3 loop reads CASSQPRGMNTEAFF. The DNA for the CDR3 is TGTGCCAGCAGTCAGCCCAGGGGCATGAACACTGAAGCTTTCTTT. Based on the CDR3 plus reference TRBV5-4 and TRBJ1-1, the full variable domain is ETGVTQSPTHLIKTRGQQVTLRCSSQSGHNTVSWYQQALGQGPQFIFQYYREEENGRGNFPPRFSGLQFPNYSSELNVNALELDDSALYLCASSQPRGMNTEAFFGQGTRLTVV.

The genes are TRBV19 and TRBJ2-5; D is uncertain. Germline values: CDR1 LNHDA, CDR2 SQIVND (reference sequence). The CDR3 is 15 amino acids. V lost 5 bases to trimming and J lost 1 base, with 14 bases between them. Here the CDR3 reads CASSAGLWSQETQYF. The CDR3 DNA follows: TGTGCCAGTAGTGCCGGGCTCTGGTCCCAAGAGACCCAGTACTTC. The full variable domain, rest sourced from reference TRBV19 and TRBJ2-5, is DGGITQSPKYLFRKEGQNVTLSCEQNLNHDAMYWYRQDPGQGLRLIYYSQIVNDFQKGDIAEGYSVSREKKESFPLTVTSAQKNPTAFYLCASSAGLWSQETQYFGPGTRLLVL.

This chain joins TRBV30 and TRBJ2-2; 9 nucleotides line up with TRBD1. V was clipped by 3 bases and J by 3 bases; unmatched bases: 5. The CDR3 is 15 amino acids. In germline, CDR1 is GTSNPN, CDR2 SVGIG (reference sequence). CDR3 amino acids: CAWREQGADTGELFF. The CDR3 bases are TGTGCCTGGAGAGAACAGGGGGCGGACACCGGGGAGCTGTTTTTT.

J is TRBJ2-7 and V is TRBV10-3, with 13 positions matching TRBD2. Looked up from germline, CDR1 is ENHRY and CDR2 is SYGVKD. The ends lost 10 bases at V and 0 bases at J; junction bases unmatched: 9. This CDR3 has 16 amino acids. As DNA, the CDR3 is TGTGCCACCCGACTAGCGGGGGGCCTAGCCTCCTACGAGCAGTACTTC. This sequence encodes CATRLAGGLASYEQYF.

This clone was seen more than once but under ten times. The chain combines TRBV11-3 with TRBJ2-6; 7 bases are a match to TRBD2. This CDR3 has 17 amino acids. V lost 1 base, J lost 1 base, and 4 bases stayed unmatched. CDR1 SGHNT and CDR2 YENEEA come from the germline V gene. The CDR3: CASSLVGGFSGANVLTF. CDR3 DNA sequence: TGTGCCAGCAGCTTAGTGGGAGGGTTTTCTGGGGCCAACGTCCTGACTTTC.

The chain is built from TRBV7-2 and TRBJ2-1, with D unresolved. This CDR3 is 15 amino acids long. The V end lost 5 bases, the J end lost 0 bases, and 11 bases lay between the germline ends. Germline V gene sequence: CDR1 SGHTA, CDR2 FQGNSA. DNA of the CDR3: TGTGCCAGCAGCCCAGTTTTGGGCTCCTACAATGAGCAGTTCTTC. Its protein is CASSPVLGSYNEQFF.

The chain couples TRBV7-3 to TRBJ2-2; the match to TRBD1 covers 8 bases. Losses at the gene ends were 5 bases for V and 7 bases for J; bases not matched to a gene: 6. This CDR3 contains 14 residues. Germline values: CDR1 SGHTA, CDR2 FQGTGA. Here the CDR3 reads CASSPGTGLGELFF. CDR3 bases: TGTGCCAGCAGCCCGGGGACAGGACTCGGGGAGCTGTTTTTT.

V and J are TRBV10-1 and TRBJ2-2; 8 bases align to TRBD1. V shed 6 bases and J 1 base; nucleotides not matched to a gene: 4. The CDR3 runs 15 residues. Germline V lookup: CDR1 WNHNN, CDR2 SYGVQD (reference sequence). CDR3 bases: TGCGCCAGCAGCCCCACAGGGGGGAACACCGGGGAGCTGTTTTTT. Its translation is CASSPTGGNTGELFF.

This clone was counted once. The rearrangement uses TRBV6-4 and TRBJ1-4, with 7 bases lining up with TRBD1. V lost 2 bases and J lost 8; bases outside the gene matches: 11. The CDR3 runs to 16 residues. CDR1 is MRHNA, CDR2 SNTAGT, per germline. The CDR3 protein is CASSDPPRGLGEKLFF. The CDR3 region has the DNA TGTGCCAGCAGTGACCCCCCCAGGGGGTTGGGGGAAAAACTGTTTTTT.

The sample holds one count of this clone. The chain has TRBV18 and TRBJ1-5; D is perhaps TRBD1 (6 bases). Germline values: CDR1 KGHSH, CDR2 LQKENI. This CDR3 has 17 residues. The ends were cut back, 3 bases at V and 4 bases at J, with 19 bases in the middle. The CDR3 loop is CASSPRTNTGNNQPQHF. CDR3 nucleotides: TGTGCCAGCTCACCCCGAACCAATACAGGGAATAATCAGCCCCAGCATTTT.